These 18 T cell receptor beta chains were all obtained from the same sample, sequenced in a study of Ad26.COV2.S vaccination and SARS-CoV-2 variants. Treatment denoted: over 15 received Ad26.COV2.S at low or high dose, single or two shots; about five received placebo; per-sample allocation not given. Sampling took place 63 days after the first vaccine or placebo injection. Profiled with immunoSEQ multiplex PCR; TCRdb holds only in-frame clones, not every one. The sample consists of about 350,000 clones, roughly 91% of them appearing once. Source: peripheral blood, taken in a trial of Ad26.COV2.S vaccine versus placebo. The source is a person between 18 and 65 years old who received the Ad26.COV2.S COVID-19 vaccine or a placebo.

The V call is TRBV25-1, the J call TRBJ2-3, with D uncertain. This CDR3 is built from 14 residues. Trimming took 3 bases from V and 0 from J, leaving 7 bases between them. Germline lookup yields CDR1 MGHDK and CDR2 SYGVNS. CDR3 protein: CASSDWASTDTQYF. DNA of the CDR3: TGTGCCAGCAGTGACTGGGCTAGCACAGATACGCAGTATTTT.

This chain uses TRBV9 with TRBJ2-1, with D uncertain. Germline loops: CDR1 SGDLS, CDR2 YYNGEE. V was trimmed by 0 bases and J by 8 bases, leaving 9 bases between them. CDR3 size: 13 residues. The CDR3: CASSVEGFYEQFF. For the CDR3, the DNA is TGTGCCAGCAGCGTAGAAGGGTTCTATGAGCAGTTCTTC. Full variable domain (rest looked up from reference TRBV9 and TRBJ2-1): DSGVTQTPKHLITATGQRVTLRCSPRSGDLSVYWYQQSLDQGLQFLIQYYNGEERAKGNILERFSAQQFPDLHSELNLSSLELGDSALYFCASSVEGFYEQFFGPGTRLTVL.

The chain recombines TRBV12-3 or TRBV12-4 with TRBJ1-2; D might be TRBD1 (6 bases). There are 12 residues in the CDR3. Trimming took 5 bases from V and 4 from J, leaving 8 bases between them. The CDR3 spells CASSTGIYGYTF. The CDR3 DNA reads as TGTGCCAGCAGTACAGGGATCTATGGCTACACCTTC.

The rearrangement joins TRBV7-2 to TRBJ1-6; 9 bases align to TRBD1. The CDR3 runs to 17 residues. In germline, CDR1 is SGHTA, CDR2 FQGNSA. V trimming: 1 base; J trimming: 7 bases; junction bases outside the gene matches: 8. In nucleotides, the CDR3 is TGTGCCAGCAGCTTAGGATTCCCGGGACAGGGAAATTCACCCCTCCACTTT. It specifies CASSLGFPGQGNSPLHF.

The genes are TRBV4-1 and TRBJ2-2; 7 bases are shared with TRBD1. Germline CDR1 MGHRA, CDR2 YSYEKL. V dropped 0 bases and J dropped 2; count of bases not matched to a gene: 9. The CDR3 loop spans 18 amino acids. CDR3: CASSQDSFGQANTGELFF. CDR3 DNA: TGCGCCAGCAGCCAAGATTCTTTCGGACAGGCTAACACCGGGGAGCTGTTTTTT.

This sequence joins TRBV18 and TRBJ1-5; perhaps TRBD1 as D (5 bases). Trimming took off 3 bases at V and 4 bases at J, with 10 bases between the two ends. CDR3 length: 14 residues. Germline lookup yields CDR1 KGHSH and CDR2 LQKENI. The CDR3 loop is CASSPGEGNQPQHF. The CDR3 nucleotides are TGTGCCAGCTCACCGGGGGAGGGGAATCAGCCCCAGCATTTT.

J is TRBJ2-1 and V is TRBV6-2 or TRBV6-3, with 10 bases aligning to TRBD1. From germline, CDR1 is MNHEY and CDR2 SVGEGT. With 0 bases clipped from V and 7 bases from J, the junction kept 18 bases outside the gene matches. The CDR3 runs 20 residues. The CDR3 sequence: CASSYSVTGGAYSIGNEQFF. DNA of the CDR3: TGTGCCAGCAGTTACTCGGTGACAGGGGGCGCCTATAGCATTGGGAATGAGCAGTTCTTC.

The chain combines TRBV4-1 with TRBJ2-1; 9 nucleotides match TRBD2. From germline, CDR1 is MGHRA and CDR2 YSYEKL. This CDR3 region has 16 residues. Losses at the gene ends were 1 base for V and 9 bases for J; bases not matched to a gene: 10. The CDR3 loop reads CASSQGLGAGGSEQFF. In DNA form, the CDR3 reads TGCGCCAGCAGCCAAGGCCTGGGGGCGGGAGGGTCTGAGCAGTTCTTC.

DNA for the CDR3: TGTGCCAGCAGTTTCGACGGCCGCGAGCAGTACTTC. Amino acid sequence: CASSFDGREQYF. The rearrangement links TRBV28 to TRBJ2-7; D remains ambiguous. Trimming removed 3 bases at V and 6 bases at J, with 9 bases between. Germline V gives CDR1 MDHEN, CDR2 SYDVKM. The CDR3 totals 12 residues.

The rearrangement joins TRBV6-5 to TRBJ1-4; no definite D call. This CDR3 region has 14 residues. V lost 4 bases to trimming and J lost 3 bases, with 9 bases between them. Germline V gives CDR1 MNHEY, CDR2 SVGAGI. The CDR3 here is CASSFVGSNEKLFF. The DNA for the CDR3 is TGTGCCAGCAGTTTCGTAGGGTCTAATGAAAAACTGTTTTTT.

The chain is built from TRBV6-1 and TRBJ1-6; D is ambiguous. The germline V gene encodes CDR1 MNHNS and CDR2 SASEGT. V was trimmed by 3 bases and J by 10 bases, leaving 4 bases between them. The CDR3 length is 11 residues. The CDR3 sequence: CASSEGSPLHF. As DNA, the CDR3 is TGTGCCAGCAGTGAGGGGTCACCCCTCCACTTT.

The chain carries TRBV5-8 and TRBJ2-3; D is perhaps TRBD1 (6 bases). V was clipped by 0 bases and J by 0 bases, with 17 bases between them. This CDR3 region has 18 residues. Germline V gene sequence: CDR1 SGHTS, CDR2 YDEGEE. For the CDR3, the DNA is TGTGCCAGCAGCTTGGCAAGACAGGCGGTGACTAGCACAGATACGCAGTATTTT. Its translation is CASSLARQAVTSTDTQYF.

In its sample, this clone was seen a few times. DNA of the CDR3: TGCGCCAGCAGCTTGGTCGCGCTAGGGGGGGCGCATAGGCGTCAGCCCCAGCATTTT. Its translation is CASSLVALGGAHRRQPQHF. The chain couples TRBV5-1 to TRBJ1-5; D perhaps matches TRBD1 (6 bases). V lost 0 bases and J lost 6, with 25 bases in between. Per germline, CDR1 SGHRS and CDR2 YFSETQ. The CDR3 extends over 19 amino acids. Drawing the rest from reference TRBV5-1 and TRBJ1-5, the complete variable domain is KAGVTQTPRYLIKTRGQQVTLSCSPISGHRSVSWYQQTPGQGLQFLFEYFSETQRNKGNFPGRFSGRQFSNSRSEMNVSTLELGDSALYLCASSLVALGGAHRRQPQHFGDGTRLSIL.

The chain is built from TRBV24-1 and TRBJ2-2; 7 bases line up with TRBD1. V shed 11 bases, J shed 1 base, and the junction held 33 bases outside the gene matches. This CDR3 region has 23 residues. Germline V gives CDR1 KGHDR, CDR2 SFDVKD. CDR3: CAKPLGRVVRQGWGPVNTGELFF. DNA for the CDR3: TGTGCCAAGCCTCTGGGCAGGGTGGTGAGACAGGGCTGGGGCCCGGTGAACACCGGGGAGCTGTTTTTT.

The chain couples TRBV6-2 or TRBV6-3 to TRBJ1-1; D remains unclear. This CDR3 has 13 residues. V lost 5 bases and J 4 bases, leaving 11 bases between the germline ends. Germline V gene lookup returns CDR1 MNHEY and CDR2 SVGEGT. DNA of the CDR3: TGTGCCAGCAGTCTTGAGTGGGGCACTGAAGCTTTCTTT. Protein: CASSLEWGTEAFF.

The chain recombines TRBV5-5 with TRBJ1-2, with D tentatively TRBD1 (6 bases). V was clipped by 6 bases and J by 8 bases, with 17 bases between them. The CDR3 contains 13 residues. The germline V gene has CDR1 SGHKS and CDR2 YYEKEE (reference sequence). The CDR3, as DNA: TGTGCCAGCACCGTGGGGGCAGGGCAGGGCTACACCTTC. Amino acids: CASTVGAGQGYTF. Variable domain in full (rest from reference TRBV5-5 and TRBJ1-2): DAGVTQSPTHLIKTRGQQVTLRCSPISGHKSVSWYQQVLGQGPQFIFQYYEKEERGRGNFPDRFSARQFPNYSSELNVNALLLGDSALYLCASTVGAGQGYTFGSGTRLTVV.

This CDR3 reads CASSLTASRSEQFF. CDR3 nucleotide sequence: TGTGCCAGCAGTTTAACGGCTAGCCGGTCTGAGCAGTTCTTC. The chain employs TRBV28 and TRBJ2-1, with a possible D match to TRBD2 (5 bases). The germline V and J ends were trimmed by 2 bases and 9 bases, with 14 bases remaining between them. This CDR3 region has 14 residues. The germline gives CDR1 MDHEN, CDR2 SYDVKM.

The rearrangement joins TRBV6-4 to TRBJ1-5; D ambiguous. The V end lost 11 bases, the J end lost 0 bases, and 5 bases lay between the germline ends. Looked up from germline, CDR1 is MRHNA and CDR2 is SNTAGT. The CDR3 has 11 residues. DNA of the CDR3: TGTGCCGGGTATAGCAATCAGCCCCAGCATTTT. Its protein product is CAGYSNQPQHF.